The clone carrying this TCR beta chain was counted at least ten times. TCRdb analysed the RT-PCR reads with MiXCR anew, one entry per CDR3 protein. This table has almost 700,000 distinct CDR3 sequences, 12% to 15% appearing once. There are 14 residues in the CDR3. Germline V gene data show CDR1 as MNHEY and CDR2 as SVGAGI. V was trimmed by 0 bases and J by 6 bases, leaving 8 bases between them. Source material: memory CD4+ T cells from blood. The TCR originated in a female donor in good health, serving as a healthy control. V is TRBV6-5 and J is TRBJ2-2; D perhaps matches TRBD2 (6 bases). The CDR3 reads CASSYSTSPGELFF. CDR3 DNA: TGTGCCAGCAGTTACTCGACTAGTCCCGGGGAGCTGTTTTTT.